Following are 22 T cell receptor beta chains from one sample sequenced in a study of vaccination effects on CD4 cells after COVID-19. No antigen has been identified for these receptors. Generated by immunoSEQ multiplex PCR, the TCRdb table keeps only in-frame clones and is missing some. The sample has about 33,000 clones, approximately 78% seen once. Antigen-specific CD4+ T cells were expanded with viral peptide pools in the ViraFEST assay before sequencing. On day 10 of culture, CD4+ T cells were separated out. Sometime from March through December 2020, the person acquired a SARS-CoV-2 infection that PCR confirmed. The sequenced sample was CD4+ T cells from PBMCs cultured with HCoV-NL63 spike peptides, obtained before COVID-19 vaccination. The origin of the receptors is a human donor who had a prior SARS-CoV-2 infection.

The genes are TRBV27 and TRBJ2-1, with 10 bases aligning to TRBD1. This CDR3 is 16 amino acids long. V lost 6 bases and J lost 6; bases outside the gene matches: 11. CDR1 and CDR2 from the germline V gene are MNHEY and SMNVEV (reference sequence). In nucleotides, the CDR3 is TGTGCCAGCAGCCTTTACCAGACAGGGGGCTTCAATGAGCAGTTCTTC. Amino acid sequence: CASSLYQTGGFNEQFF.

The V gene is TRBV6-5, the J gene TRBJ2-7, with D possibly being TRBD1 (6 bases). Trimming cost V 6 bases and J 1 base, with 13 bases left between them. Per the germline V gene, CDR1 is MNHEY and CDR2 is SVGAGI. The CDR3 is 14 residues long. CDR3 nucleotides: TGTGCCAGCAGCGTCACCAGGGGTTCCTACGAGCAGTACTTC. Translating it yields CASSVTRGSYEQYF.

The chain employs TRBV2 and TRBJ2-7, with 13 positions matching TRBD2. The V and J ends lost 5 bases and 6 bases, in that order; junction bases with no gene match: 4. The germline gives CDR1 SNHLY, CDR2 FYNNEI. This CDR3 contains 14 residues. The CDR3 DNA reads TGTGCCAGCAGTCCTGGACTAGCGGGGGTCGAGCAGTACTTC. This sequence encodes CASSPGLAGVEQYF.

This chain links TRBV2 with TRBJ1-2; perhaps TRBD1 as D (5 bases). CDR1 SNHLY and CDR2 FYNNEI come from the germline V gene. Deletions cut 7 bases from V and 8 bases from J, with 17 bases between. CDR3 length equals 13 residues. The CDR3 bases are TGTGCCAGCACCCTAGTATGGGGGGACGGCTACACCTTC. Encoded protein: CASTLVWGDGYTF. The whole variable domain, remainder taken from reference TRBV2 and TRBJ1-2, is EPEVTQTPSHQVTQMGQEVILRCVPISNHLYFYWYRQILGQKVEFLVSFYNNEISEKSEIFDDQFSVERPDGSNFTLKIRSTKLEDSAMYFCASTLVWGDGYTFGSGTRLTVV.

The chain links TRBV10-3 to TRBJ2-5; 9 nucleotides agree with TRBD1. The germline V gene has CDR1 ENHRY and CDR2 SYGVKD. This CDR3 is 14 amino acids long. V shed 8 bases, J shed 8 bases, and the junction held 12 bases outside the gene matches. CDR3 amino acids: CAIGNNRGQDTQYF. The CDR3 DNA is TGTGCCATCGGAAACAACAGGGGGCAGGACACCCAGTACTTC.

This clone was recorded once. The chain has TRBV6-5 and TRBJ2-2; 9 bases agree with TRBD1. After removal of 3 bases from V and 6 bases from J, the junction contained 8 bases not matched to a gene. Germline CDR1 MNHEY, CDR2 SVGAGI. The CDR3 runs 16 residues. CDR3: CASSYGTGLGSGELFF. CDR3 DNA: TGTGCCAGCAGTTATGGGACAGGGTTGGGATCCGGGGAGCTGTTTTTT.

This sequence joins TRBV19 and TRBJ2-2, with D possibly being TRBD2 (8 bases). In germline, CDR1 is LNHDA, CDR2 SQIVND (reference sequence). V was cut by 5 bases and J by 4 bases, with 17 bases left in between. The CDR3 totals 16 residues. CDR3 sequence reads: CASSRREGAATGELFF. In DNA form, the CDR3 reads TGTGCCAGTAGTCGCCGGGAGGGGGCGGCCACCGGGGAGCTGTTTTTT. The full variable domain, with the rest looked up from reference TRBV19 and TRBJ2-2, is DGGITQSPKYLFRKEGQNVTLSCEQNLNHDAMYWYRQDPGQGLRLIYYSQIVNDFQKGDIAEGYSVSREKKESFPLTVTSAQKNPTAFYLCASSRREGAATGELFFGEGSRLTVL.

The V gene is TRBV7-2, the J gene TRBJ1-1; tentative D call: TRBD1 (6 bases). The CDR3 runs 18 residues. CDR1 SGHTA and CDR2 FQGNSA come from the germline V gene. Trimming pared 4 bases from V and 4 bases from J, leaving 25 bases between. The CDR3 DNA is TGTGCCAGCAGCTCCGAGGGGGTATGGAGGGGTGACGGCACTGAAGCTTTCTTT. As protein: CASSSEGVWRGDGTEAFF.

This clone was seen only a few times. The chain joins TRBV7-9 to TRBJ1-2; unclear D gene. Trimming took off 1 base at V and 2 bases at J, with 8 bases between the two ends. CDR3 length: 14 residues. Per the germline V gene, CDR1 is SEHNR and CDR2 is FQNEAQ (reference sequence). CDR3 nucleotides: TGTGCCAGCAGCTTAGTACCGGGGAACTATGGCTACACCTTC. It is translated as CASSLVPGNYGYTF.

This chain uses TRBV6-2 or TRBV6-3 with TRBJ2-7; either TRBD1 or TRBD2 may supply D (5 bases each). The CDR3 is 15 residues long. Trimming cost V 1 base and J 1 base, with 11 bases left between them. Germline V CDR1 and CDR2: MNHEY, SVGEGT. The CDR3 region is CASSYYGGWSYEQYF. CDR3 bases: TGTGCCAGCAGTTACTATGGGGGTTGGTCCTACGAGCAGTACTTC.

The genes are TRBV7-2 and TRBJ2-1; the D gene could be TRBD1 or TRBD2 (7 bases each). Germline V gene data show CDR1 as SGHTA and CDR2 as FQGNSA. The CDR3 extends over 16 amino acids. V was shortened by 1 base and J by 8 bases, with 18 bases between the two germline ends. The CDR3 protein is CASSLDPPGRGHEQFF. In nucleotides, the CDR3 is TGTGCCAGCAGCTTAGATCCCCCAGGGAGGGGGCATGAGCAGTTCTTC.

The chain uses TRBV27 and TRBJ2-7; 11 bases agree with TRBD2. Losses at the gene ends were 0 bases for V and 0 bases for J; bases not matched to a gene: 7. CDR1 and CDR2 (germline): MNHEY, SMNVEV (reference sequence). The CDR3 runs to 18 residues. The CDR3 sequence is CASSLSVAGGETSYEQYF. CDR3 DNA sequence: TGTGCCAGCAGTTTATCGGTAGCGGGAGGGGAGACCTCCTACGAGCAGTACTTC.

The chain recombines TRBV4-1 with TRBJ1-2; 7 bases are shared with TRBD1. This CDR3 is built from 14 residues. The V segment lost 4 bases and the J segment 2 bases; nucleotides outside the gene matches: 4. CDR1 MGHRA and CDR2 YSYEKL come from the germline V gene. The CDR3 region is CASSRDSQNYGYTF. The CDR3 bases are TGCGCCAGCAGCCGGGACAGCCAAAACTATGGCTACACCTTC.

This clone showed up just a few times. J is TRBJ2-1 and V is TRBV7-9; D might be TRBD1 (6 bases). The germline V and J ends were trimmed by 1 base and 2 bases, with 9 bases remaining between them. The germline V gene encodes CDR1 SEHNR and CDR2 FQNEAQ (reference sequence). The CDR3 is 15 residues long. The CDR3 DNA is TGTGCCAGCAGCTTAGGACAGGCTCCCTACAATGAGCAGTTCTTC. Translating gives CASSLGQAPYNEQFF.

This clone was recorded a few times. The chain carries TRBV11-2 and TRBJ2-3; no reliable D call. The ends were cut back, 0 bases at V and 6 bases at J, with 10 bases in the middle. The CDR3 totals 14 residues. CDR1 and CDR2 (germline): SGHAT, FQNNGV. CDR3 sequence: CASSLDRHADTQYF. CDR3 bases: TGTGCCAGCAGCTTAGATCGACACGCGGATACGCAGTATTTT. Drawing the rest from reference TRBV11-2 and TRBJ2-3, the complete variable domain is EAGVAQSPRYKIIEKRQSVAFWCNPISGHATLYWYQQILGQGPKLLIQFQNNGVVDDSQLPKDRFSAERLKGVDSTLKIQPAKLEDSAVYLCASSLDRHADTQYFGPGTRLTVL.

The rearrangement uses TRBV6-1 and TRBJ1-5; possibly TRBD1 for D (5 bases). This CDR3 has 14 amino acids. Trimming cost V 2 bases and J 5 bases, with 10 bases left between them. Germline-derived CDR1 and CDR2 are MNHNS and SASEGT. CDR3 residues: CASSETGRYQPQHF. CDR3 nucleotide sequence: TGTGCCAGCAGTGAAACGGGACGGTATCAGCCCCAGCATTTT.

CDR3 sequence reads: CASSSPRGPDTQYF. CDR3 nucleotide sequence: TGTGCCAGCAGCTCCCCCAGGGGGCCAGATACGCAGTATTTT. The V and J genes are TRBV7-9 and TRBJ2-3, with 8 bases identical to TRBD1. Germline V gene sequence: CDR1 SEHNR, CDR2 FQNEAQ (reference sequence). There are 14 residues in the CDR3. V lost 4 bases, J lost 4 bases, and 4 bases stayed unmatched.

This chain links TRBV30 with TRBJ2-4, with a possible D match to TRBD2 (5 bases). The CDR3 runs to 13 residues. V was trimmed by 7 bases and J by 0 bases, leaving 10 bases between them. Germline V gives CDR1 GTSNPN, CDR2 SVGIG (reference sequence). CDR3 region: CALEGEAKNIQYF. The CDR3 coding sequence is TGTGCCTTAGAGGGTGAAGCCAAAAACATTCAGTACTTC.

The chain has TRBV5-1 and TRBJ2-5; maybe TRBD2 (7 bases). Trimming stripped 3 bases from V and 5 bases from J, with 23 bases between. This CDR3 is 17 amino acids long. Germline values: CDR1 SGHRS, CDR2 YFSETQ. The CDR3 region is CASSSGRRPGTLETQYF. In DNA form, the CDR3 reads TGCGCCAGCAGCTCCGGGAGGCGTCCAGGGACACTGGAGACCCAGTACTTC.

CDR3 sequence (DNA): TGTGCCAGCTCACCACCGCTCCCGCGCGGGGAACAAGAGACCCAGTACTTC. Translation gives CASSPPLPRGEQETQYF. The chain employs TRBV18 and TRBJ2-5; a possible D gene is TRBD2 (6 bases). The V end was cut by 0 bases, the J end by 2 bases, with 16 bases between. CDR1 and CDR2 (germline): KGHSH, LQKENI. The CDR3 extends over 17 amino acids.

The CDR3 sequence is CASSLSGNTGELFF. The CDR3 bases are TGTGCCAGCAGCTTGTCGGGGAACACCGGGGAGCTGTTTTTT. The chain employs TRBV7-9 and TRBJ2-2, with unresolved D. Germline V gives CDR1 SEHNR, CDR2 FQNEAQ (reference sequence). The V end lost 3 bases, the J end lost 1 base, and 6 bases lay between the germline ends. The CDR3 is 14 amino acids.

The rearrangement uses TRBV3-1 (or the pseudogene TRBV3-2) and TRBJ2-5; weak D call: TRBD1 (5 bases). The germline V gene has CDR1 LGHDT and CDR2 YNNKEL (reference sequence). This CDR3 spans 21 amino acids. V was cut by 2 bases and J by 5 bases, with 33 bases left in between. CDR3 amino acids: CASSQTKPTGARRGRWETQYF. For the CDR3, the DNA is TGTGCCAGCAGCCAAACAAAACCCACCGGAGCGCGAAGGGGTCGTTGGGAGACCCAGTACTTC.